Below, 10 T cell receptor beta chains from the same sample are listed, as sequenced in a study of blood T cell repertoires in COVID-19. Repertoires were generated with immunoSEQ multiplex PCR, while TCRdb's copy carries only in-frame clones and drops some. Of about 280,000 clones listed, roughly 85% are singletons. Sequences were obtained from peripheral blood. The source of these receptors is a human donor in a cohort sampled during active COVID-19.

The chain combines TRBV6-5 with TRBJ1-1, with D unclear. The CDR3 extends over 13 amino acids. The ends were cut back, 6 bases at V and 7 bases at J, with 15 bases in the middle. Germline assignment: CDR1 MNHEY and CDR2 SVGAGI. The chain's CDR3 is CASRAPGEGEAFF. Written as DNA, the CDR3 is TGTGCCAGCAGGGCCCCCGGGGAAGGTGAAGCTTTCTTT.

In nucleotides, the CDR3 is TGTGCCAGCAGCTTCCCTAACAGGGATGGGCAAGAGACCCAGTACTTC. It encodes CASSFPNRDGQETQYF. The V and J genes are TRBV7-2 and TRBJ2-5; TRBD1 might be the D (6 bases). Germline V gene lookup returns CDR1 SGHTA and CDR2 FQGNSA. The CDR3 is 16 amino acids. The V and J ends lost 3 bases and 2 bases respectively, with 16 bases between them.

The V call is TRBV6-6, the J call TRBJ2-7; TRBD1 is a possible D gene (6 bases). The CDR3 is 14 amino acids. Deletions cut 5 bases from V and 0 bases from J, with 11 bases between. Looked up from germline, CDR1 is MNHNY and CDR2 is SVGAGI (reference sequence). The CDR3 DNA follows: TGTGCCAGCAGTGACACAGGGAGCTCCTACGAGCAGTACTTC. Residues: CASSDTGSSYEQYF.

The CDR3 sequence is CASSQDRGGLVGGELFF. CDR3 in DNA: TGTGCCAGCAGCCAAGATCGGGGGGGATTGGTAGGCGGGGAGCTGTTTTTT. This chain uses TRBV3-1 (or the pseudogene TRBV3-2) with TRBJ2-2, with 8 bases identical to TRBD2. The CDR3 is 17 residues long. Losses at the gene ends were 0 bases for V and 7 bases for J; bases not matched to a gene: 10. Germline CDR1 reads LGHDT; CDR2 reads YNNKEL (reference sequence).

The chain joins TRBV6-5 to TRBJ1-4; D gene uncertain. CDR1 and CDR2 from the germline V gene are MNHEY and SVGAGI. The length of the CDR3 is 13 residues. The V end was cut by 7 bases, the J end by 7 bases, with 13 bases between. This CDR3 reads CASTELFSEKLFF. The CDR3 DNA is TGTGCCAGCACGGAGTTGTTTAGTGAAAAACTGTTTTTT.

The CDR3 bases are TGCGCCAGCAGGTATACTAGCGGGAGCACAGATACGCAGTATTTT. This codes for CASRYTSGSTDTQYF. The chain couples TRBV4-1 to TRBJ2-3, with TRBD2 identical over 9 bases. The germline CDR1 and CDR2 sequences are MGHRA and YSYEKL. V was clipped by 6 bases and J by 0 bases; unmatched bases: 4. The CDR3 has 15 amino acids.

The chain recombines TRBV2 with TRBJ2-2; 9 bases map to TRBD1. V dropped 4 bases and J dropped 4; count of bases not matched to a gene: 13. CDR3 length: 18 amino acids. CDR1 SNHLY and CDR2 FYNNEI come from the germline V gene. For the CDR3, the DNA is TGTGCCAGCAGTGGGGACAGGGCTAAGTTAGAACGCACCGGGGAGCTGTTTTTT. Translation gives CASSGDRAKLERTGELFF.

CDR3 amino acids: CASSPPPGTGSQPQHF. CDR3 coding DNA: TGTGCCAGCTCACCCCCTCCCGGGACAGGGTCTCAGCCCCAGCATTTT. The chain is built from TRBV18 and TRBJ1-5; TRBD1 matches 9 bases. The CDR3 is made up of 16 amino acids. Germline values: CDR1 KGHSH, CDR2 LQKENI. V dropped 3 bases and J dropped 6; count of bases not matched to a gene: 9.

The V and J genes are TRBV28 and TRBJ2-7; 13 nucleotides line up with TRBD2. V was clipped by 5 bases and J by 3 bases; unmatched bases: 7. This CDR3 has 16 residues. Looked up from germline, CDR1 is MDHEN and CDR2 is SYDVKM. The CDR3 here is CASSPVTSGRFYEQYF. The CDR3 nucleotides read TGTGCCAGCAGTCCGGTGACTAGCGGGAGGTTCTACGAGCAGTACTTC.

The count of this clone is one. The chain is built from TRBV6-1 and TRBJ1-2; tentative D call: TRBD1 (5 bases). CDR1 is MNHNS, CDR2 SASEGT, per germline. The CDR3 totals 14 residues. With 3 bases removed from V and 4 bases from J, the gap between germline ends came to 12 bases. The CDR3 protein is CASSDAGQGYGYTF. The CDR3 nucleotides are TGTGCCAGCAGTGATGCGGGGCAGGGCTATGGCTACACCTTC.